Listed here are 7 T cell receptor beta chains from one sample, sequenced in a study of blood T cell repertoires in COVID-19 (TCRdb year 2020). Receptor libraries were prepared by the immunoSEQ multiplex PCR assay. TCRdb mirrors the immuneACCESS table, restricted to in-frame sequences. Some clones are absent from its copies; in checked studies, under half trace to an unresolved V gene, and the reason for the others is unknown. The sample table contains about 140,000 clones; only one count was recorded for approximately 83% of them. The top ten clonotypes cover approximately 8% of the sample. Material for sequencing was peripheral blood. These receptors were collected from a human donor in a cohort sampled during active COVID-19.

The chain combines TRBV28 with TRBJ1-1; D is ambiguous. CDR1 MDHEN and CDR2 SYDVKM come from the germline V gene. Trimming stripped 8 bases from V and 4 bases from J, with 14 bases between. The CDR3 totals 13 residues. CDR3 sequence reads: CASAAGWLTEAFF. CDR3 DNA sequence: TGTGCCAGCGCAGCGGGCTGGCTCACTGAAGCTTTCTTT.

V is TRBV7-6 and J is TRBJ1-2; 7 positions agree with TRBD1. After removal of 5 bases from V and 2 bases from J, the junction contained 5 bases not matched to a gene. This CDR3 region has 14 residues. Per germline, CDR1 SGHVS and CDR2 FNYEAQ. CDR3 in DNA: TGTGCCAGCAGCCCCGACAGGGTCAACTATGGCTACACCTTC. Residues: CASSPDRVNYGYTF.

DNA for the CDR3: TGTGCCAGCGGACAGGGGGCTGGGCAGCCCCAGCATTTT. This encodes CASGQGAGQPQHF. This rearrangement joins TRBV7-2 to TRBJ1-5; the match to TRBD1 covers 11 bases. The V gene's germline CDR1 is SGHTA and CDR2 FQGNSA. V was pared by 8 bases and J by 7 bases, with 4 bases of the junction left unmatched. CDR3 length: 13 amino acids.

J is TRBJ2-1 and V is TRBV6-5; D is undetermined. Germline lookup yields CDR1 MNHEY and CDR2 SVGAGI. This CDR3 region has 11 residues. Trimming stripped 6 bases from V and 7 bases from J, with 7 bases between. The chain's CDR3 is CASSTQNEQFF. The CDR3 DNA sequence: TGTGCCAGCAGCACACAGAATGAGCAGTTCTTC.

There are a few counts of this clone. The rearrangement links TRBV10-3 to TRBJ2-1; 7 nucleotides agree with TRBD1. Germline loops: CDR1 ENHRY, CDR2 SYGVKD. The CDR3 consists of 14 residues. Trimming cost V 10 bases and J 4 bases; bases outside gene matches: 10. The CDR3: CATYSDRRYNEQFF. The CDR3 coding sequence is TGTGCCACCTATTCGGACAGGCGATACAATGAGCAGTTCTTC.

V and J are TRBV12-3 or TRBV12-4 and TRBJ1-6; TRBD1 might be the D (6 bases). Trimming cost V 5 bases and J 7 bases, with 9 bases left between them. The CDR3 contains 13 residues. The CDR3 here is CASSIQGNSPLHF. The CDR3 region has the DNA TGTGCCAGCAGTATACAGGGAAATTCACCCCTCCACTTT.

V and J are TRBV4-2 and TRBJ2-4, with a possible D match to TRBD2 (6 bases). The V gene's germline CDR1 is LGHNA and CDR2 YNFKEQ. V dropped 1 base and J dropped 1 base, with 11 bases sitting between them. The CDR3 loop spans 16 amino acids. CDR3 residues: CASSQVGLAAKNIQYF. CDR3 DNA: TGTGCCAGCAGCCAAGTGGGCCTAGCGGCCAAAAACATTCAGTACTTC.